These 8 T cell receptor beta chains came from one sample sequenced in a study of cytomegalovirus exposure and HLA in healthy donors. The PCR employed 60 Vbeta primers together with 13 Jbeta primers. Libraries were prepared by immunoSEQ multiplex PCR; TCRdb keeps only in-frame clonotypes and omits some of them. The data contain over 150,000 clones, 79% of them singletons. The sample comprised PBMCs. The receptor set was obtained from a girl aged 10 to 17 in good health and CMV-seropositive.

The gene calls are TRBV7-2 and TRBJ1-6, with D tentatively TRBD1 (5 bases). The germline V and J ends were trimmed by 4 bases and 8 bases, with 18 bases remaining between them. From germline, CDR1 is SGHTA and CDR2 FQGNSA. This CDR3 region has 16 residues. The CDR3, as DNA: TGTGCCAGCAGCTGGGCAGGCAGGGTAGGCGATTCACCCCTCCACTTT. Its translation: CASSWAGRVGDSPLHF.

The chain couples TRBV4-1 to TRBJ2-5; TRBD2 might be the D (6 bases). The germline CDR1 and CDR2 sequences are MGHRA and YSYEKL. Trimming removed 1 base from V and 7 bases from J, with 7 bases in between. The CDR3 runs 12 residues. The DNA of the CDR3 is TGCGCCAGCAGCCAAGTCGGGGGGACCCAGTACTTC. Protein: CASSQVGGTQYF.

This clone was seen a single time. J is TRBJ2-7 and V is TRBV13, with 10 positions matching TRBD2. V lost 5 bases to trimming and J lost 3 bases; unmatched junction nucleotides: 4. CDR3 length: 14 amino acids. Germline-derived CDR1 and CDR2 are PRHDT and FYEKMQ (reference sequence). In DNA, the CDR3 is TGTGCCAGCAGCACACTAGCGGGACGCTACGAGCAGTACTTC. Translated, it gives CASSTLAGRYEQYF.

The V gene is TRBV10-3, the J gene TRBJ2-7; 8 bases agree with TRBD2. This CDR3 is built from 14 residues. Germline CDR1 ENHRY, CDR2 SYGVKD. The V segment lost 11 bases and the J segment 0 bases; nucleotides outside the gene matches: 9. CDR3 DNA: TGTGCCTCCCGGGAGGGGGGGAGCTCCTACGAGCAGTACTTC. Its protein is CASREGGSSYEQYF.

The chain carries TRBV10-3 and TRBJ2-7, with TRBD2 matching 11 bases. Germline lookup yields CDR1 ENHRY and CDR2 SYGVKD. CDR3 size: 15 residues. V lost 4 bases to trimming and J lost 4 bases; unmatched junction nucleotides: 6. CDR3 coding DNA: TGTGCCATCAGTGGGTTGGCTAGCGGGGGGTACGAGCAGTACTTC. Its translation is CAISGLASGGYEQYF.

This chain joins TRBV5-4 and TRBJ2-5; tentative D call: TRBD2 (5 bases). Trimming took off 5 bases at V and 5 bases at J, with 19 bases between the two ends. The CDR3 has 15 amino acids. Germline assignment: CDR1 SGHNT and CDR2 YYREEE (reference sequence). CDR3 amino acids: CASSSKSGPGETQYF. The DNA for the CDR3 is TGTGCCAGCAGTTCCAAATCCGGCCCGGGGGAGACCCAGTACTTC.

The chain has TRBV7-2 and TRBJ1-3; 7 bases are shared with TRBD1. Germline V gene sequence: CDR1 SGHTA, CDR2 FQGNSA. V was clipped by 3 bases and J by 1 base; unmatched bases: 3. This CDR3 has 15 residues. The CDR3 region has the DNA TGTGCCAGCAGCTTGGACAGGCTTTCTGGAAACACCATATATTTT. Its translation: CASSLDRLSGNTIYF.

The chain links TRBV5-6 to TRBJ2-7; 9 positions agree with TRBD2. The CDR3 is 15 amino acids. V was pared by 4 bases and J by 3 bases, with 8 bases of the junction left unmatched. CDR1 and CDR2 from the germline V gene are SGHDT and YYEEEE. As DNA, the CDR3 is TGTGCCAGCAGCCCTTCGGCTAGCGGGGTCTACGAGCAGTACTTC. This encodes CASSPSASGVYEQYF.